This TCR beta chain was retrieved from a study of shared clonotypes between healthy human individuals. Generated by immunoSEQ multiplex PCR, the TCRdb table keeps only in-frame clones and is missing some. The sample has under 2,500,000 clones; approximately 96% are singletons. The V gene end was trimmed by 5 bases and the J gene end by 3 bases; junction bases not matched to a gene: 8. The germline V gene encodes CDR1 PRHDT and CDR2 FYEKMQ (reference sequence). The CDR3 runs to 15 residues. Study findings and constraints: Between several donors, naive CD4 clonotypes were shared at a level of about 5%.

About this clone itself: Its target is unknown.

Sequencing was done on a sample of naive CD4+ T cells sorted from blood. The subset was: CD45RA+ positively selected. J is TRBJ1-2 and V is TRBV13; 8 bases line up with TRBD1. This clonotype originated in a young man in good health. This chain's CDR3 is CASSPGQGVDYGYTF. The DNA of the CDR3 is TGTGCCAGCAGCCCAGGACAGGGAGTGGACTATGGCTACACCTTC.